The T cell receptor (beta chain) described here comes from a study of OX40 agonist ivuxolimab in advanced cancers. Study-wide findings and caveats: On average, CD8+ T cells showed a greater number of expanded clones than CD4+.

Concerning this clone: Its antigen remains unidentified.

This CDR3 has 14 residues. V gave up 4 bases and J gave up 4 bases, with 14 bases separating them. CDR1 is MNHEY and CDR2 is SMNVEV in the germline V gene (reference sequence). Profiled with immunoSEQ multiplex PCR; TCRdb holds only in-frame clones, not every one. Counted here are around 80,000 clones, more than 70% occurring once; the ten biggest clones make up over 0.15%. The genes are TRBV27 and TRBJ2-7; D uncertain. Sequencing was performed on CD4+ or CD8+ T cells sorted from blood, taken in a trial of the OX40 agonist ivuxolimab. The sequence was collected from an adult with an advanced solid tumor such as melanoma, head and neck, liver or kidney cancer. The CDR3 DNA is TGTGCCAGCAGTTCGGTGGGCAGGCCTTACGAGCAGTACTTC. Protein sequence: CASSSVGRPYEQYF.